These 31 T cell receptor beta chains were all obtained from the same sample, sequenced in a study of radiation and T cells in renal cell carcinoma. Treatment specified: treatment-naive control, cytoreductive nephrectomy. TCRdb's table, derived via immunoSEQ multiplex PCR, lists solely in-frame clones and lacks some. The sample holds 7,500 to 8,000 clones; roughly 61% are singletons and the top ten take just under 40%. The sequences come from tumor tissue, collected from a patient whose treatment was nephrectomy without radiotherapy. The receptors here all came from a woman between 70 and 85 years old with renal cell carcinoma.

The rearrangement uses TRBV7-8 and TRBJ2-3, with D unresolved. V was cut by 5 bases and J by 4 bases, with 10 bases left in between. Germline CDR1 and CDR2: SGHVS and FQNEAQ. The length of the CDR3 is 13 residues. CDR3 nucleotides: TGTGCCAGCAGCGCGAGAAGAGCAGATACGCAGTATTTT. It codes for CASSARRADTQYF.

V gene TRBV18 combines with J gene TRBJ1-4, with D maybe TRBD1 (6 bases). The CDR3 has 13 residues. CDR1 is KGHSH, CDR2 LQKENI, per germline. V gave up 4 bases and J gave up 8 bases, with 11 bases separating them. CDR3 DNA: TGTGCCAGCTCACGGACAGAGGAAGAAAAACTGTTTTTT. Its protein is CASSRTEEEKLFF.

This clone has only one observation. The genes are TRBV21-1 and TRBJ1-2. TRBV21-1 corresponds to a pseudogene. This CDR3 contains 15 residues. CDR3 DNA: TGTGCCAGCAGCCTAGGCAGGACCTCTAACTATGGCTACACCTTC. This encodes CASSLGRTSNYGYTF.

This clone was seen a single time. The chain carries TRBV19 and TRBJ2-6; D is possibly TRBD1 or TRBD2 (5 bases each). The V gene lost 2 bases and the J gene lost 2 bases, with 16 bases spanning the gap. The V gene's germline CDR1 is LNHDA and CDR2 SQIVND (reference sequence). This CDR3 is 18 amino acids long. CDR3 nucleotide sequence: TGTGCCAGTAGTATATCGGGACCTTCCAGTCCTGGGGCCAACGTCCTGACTTTC. It yields the protein CASSISGPSSPGANVLTF.

The V call is TRBV5-6, the J call TRBJ1-5; TRBD1 agrees at 7 bases. Germline lookup yields CDR1 SGHDT and CDR2 YYEEEE. After removal of 4 bases from V and 3 bases from J, the junction contained 10 bases not matched to a gene. There are 16 residues in the CDR3. The CDR3 region has the DNA TGTGCCAGCAGCAGAATACGGGACAGCCTCAATCAGCCCCAGCATTTT. It codes for CASSRIRDSLNQPQHF.

The chain carries TRBV12-5 and TRBJ2-7; 9 bases are shared with TRBD1. This CDR3 has 15 amino acids. The trim removed 1 base at V and 5 bases at J, leaving 6 bases unmatched. Germline loops: CDR1 LGHNT, CDR2 FRNRAP. CDR3 in amino acids: CASGLGSGTGHEQYF. CDR3 DNA: TGTGCTAGTGGTTTGGGTTCCGGGACAGGGCACGAGCAGTACTTC.

The CDR3 bases are TGTGCCTGGGCGGGGTTTAACACCGGGGAGCTGTTTTTT. It yields the protein CAWAGFNTGELFF. The chain couples TRBV30 to TRBJ2-2; weak D call: TRBD2 (6 bases). Trimming removed 5 bases at V and 2 bases at J, with 9 bases between. Germline CDR1 GTSNPN, CDR2 SVGIG (reference sequence). The CDR3 contains 13 residues.

This clone was observed a few times. The chain joins TRBV5-5 to TRBJ2-2; D perhaps matches TRBD2 (6 bases). CDR3 length equals 16 residues. Germline V gene data show CDR1 as SGHKS and CDR2 as YYEKEE (reference sequence). Deletions cut 0 bases from V and 0 bases from J, with 9 bases between. DNA for the CDR3: TGTGCCAGCAGCTTGGCCCCTAGCGCGAACACCGGGGAGCTGTTTTTT. The encoded protein is CASSLAPSANTGELFF.

This sequence joins TRBV5-6 and TRBJ1-1; D not resolved. Germline-derived CDR1 and CDR2 are SGHDT and YYEEEE. The CDR3 extends over 15 amino acids. The V end lost 2 bases, the J end lost 4 bases, and 15 bases lay between the germline ends. The CDR3 bases are TGTGCCAGCAGCTTCCTAGACCCCGAGGGCACTGAAGCTTTCTTT. This codes for CASSFLDPEGTEAFF.

This clone was detected a few times. The chain couples TRBV12-5 to TRBJ2-5; D may correspond to TRBD1 or TRBD2 (5 bases each). This CDR3 region has 14 residues. With 8 bases removed from V and 3 bases from J, the gap between germline ends came to 16 bases. Germline values: CDR1 LGHNT, CDR2 FRNRAP. CDR3 residues: CASSRDHTKETQYF. The DNA of the CDR3 is TGTGCTAGTTCCCGGGACCATACTAAAGAGACCCAGTACTTC.

This chain connects TRBV27 to TRBJ2-7; D possibly matches TRBD1 or TRBD2 (6 bases each). The CDR3 totals 15 residues. The V and J ends lost 2 bases and 4 bases respectively, with 15 bases between them. Germline CDR1 is MNHEY and CDR2 is SMNVEV (reference sequence). The CDR3 DNA reads as TGTGCCAGCAGTTTAGTGGGGGGCGGAATATACGAGCAGTACTTC. Translated, it gives CASSLVGGGIYEQYF.

This chain links TRBV7-9 with TRBJ2-5; perhaps TRBD2 as D (5 bases). The CDR3 consists of 13 residues. The V end was cut by 5 bases, the J end by 4 bases, with 11 bases between. Germline V gene data show CDR1 as SEHNR and CDR2 as FQNEAQ (reference sequence). CDR3 residues: CASSPRGPETQYF. The CDR3 DNA follows: TGTGCCAGCAGCCCACGGGGTCCAGAGACCCAGTACTTC.

The V call is TRBV6-1, the J call TRBJ1-1, with D possibly being TRBD1 (6 bases). Per germline, CDR1 MNHNS and CDR2 SASEGT. Trimming left V 6 bases short and J 8 bases short, with 19 bases between. The CDR3 runs to 14 residues. For the CDR3, the DNA is TGTGCCAGCAGCCCCCTCTCCACCGGGACAGAAGCTTTCTTT. Residues: CASSPLSTGTEAFF.

This clone appeared once. This chain links TRBV30 with TRBJ1-3, with D perhaps TRBD1 (6 bases). Trimming took 5 bases from V and 0 from J, leaving 14 bases between them. The CDR3 consists of 15 residues. CDR1 and CDR2 from the germline V gene are GTSNPN and SVGIG (reference sequence). The CDR3 sequence is CAWSFPGASGNTIYF. The DNA of the CDR3 is TGTGCCTGGTCCTTCCCGGGGGCCTCTGGAAACACCATATATTTT. Together with reference TRBV30 and TRBJ1-3, the CDR3 gives the full variable domain: SQTIHQWPATLVQPVGSPLSLECTVEGTSNPNLYWYRQAAGRGLQLLFYSVGIGQISSEVPQNLSASRPQDRQFILSSKKLLLSDSGFYLCAWSFPGASGNTIYFGEGSWLTVV.

The chain couples TRBV10-1 to TRBJ2-3; 9 bases match TRBD1. The CDR3 has 15 amino acids. Germline V lookup: CDR1 WNHNN, CDR2 SYGVQD (reference sequence). The junction had 6 bases not matched to a gene; V was cut back by 6 bases and J by 2 bases. The CDR3 sequence: CASSPGQGSTDTQYF. The CDR3 DNA is TGCGCCAGCAGCCCGGGACAGGGCTCCACAGATACGCAGTATTTT.

This clone is judged medium-sized. The rearrangement uses TRBV25-1 and TRBJ2-7; 10 nucleotides agree with TRBD1. Germline V gene lookup returns CDR1 MGHDK and CDR2 SYGVNS. The CDR3 length is 15 residues. The junction had 7 bases not matched to a gene; V was cut back by 7 bases and J by 1 base. This CDR3 reads CASTPRDRGSYEQYF. The CDR3 bases are TGTGCCAGCACCCCCCGGGACAGGGGTTCCTACGAGCAGTACTTC.

The rearrangement joins TRBV30 to TRBJ1-5, with a tentative D call TRBD1 (6 bases). Deletions cut 5 bases from V and 0 bases from J, with 14 bases between. This CDR3 spans 15 amino acids. Per germline, CDR1 GTSNPN and CDR2 SVGIG (reference sequence). In DNA form, the CDR3 reads TGTGCCTGGGACGGGGGCACCCTTAGCAATCAGCCCCAGCATTTT. This translates into CAWDGGTLSNQPQHF.

This clone was observed a handful of times. The V gene is TRBV27, the J gene TRBJ2-1; tentative D call: TRBD2 (6 bases). There are 15 residues in the CDR3. Germline assignment: CDR1 MNHEY and CDR2 SMNVEV (reference sequence). V was shortened by 5 bases and J by 0 bases, with 11 bases between the two germline ends. DNA of the CDR3: TGTGCCAGCAGTCGTGACGGGAGCTCCTACAATGAGCAGTTCTTC. Amino acid sequence: CASSRDGSSYNEQFF.

The gene calls are TRBV5-7 and TRBJ2-5; perhaps TRBD1 as D (6 bases). The J call is uncertain, as TRBJ2-7 better fits the DNA end. TRBV5-7 is annotated as an ORF whose role is uncertain. This CDR3 contains 13 residues. CDR3 residues: CASSWQGRYEQYF. The CDR3 DNA reads as TGTGCCAGCAGCTGGCAGGGGCGGTACGAGCAGTACTTC.

This clone has just a few counts. The chain combines TRBV4-1 with TRBJ2-1, with a tentative D call TRBD2 (7 bases). The V gene lost 0 bases and the J gene lost 7 bases, with 25 bases spanning the gap. The CDR3 length is 19 residues. Germline V gives CDR1 MGHRA, CDR2 YSYEKL. In nucleotides, the CDR3 is TGCGCCAGCAGCCAAGATGGGGGGCGGGGGAGCTCCGCGAAAAATGAGCAGTTCTTC. Its protein is CASSQDGGRGSSAKNEQFF.

This clone was recorded a few times. The genes are TRBV4-1 and TRBJ1-4; 10 bases are shared with TRBD1. J was trimmed by 8 bases and V by 0 bases; bases with no gene match: 6. This CDR3 has 16 residues. Germline loops: CDR1 MGHRA, CDR2 YSYEKL. This chain's CDR3 is CASSQDRQGAREKLFF. CDR3 nucleotide sequence: TGCGCCAGCAGCCAAGACCGACAGGGGGCTAGAGAAAAACTGTTTTTT.

V gene TRBV14 combines with J gene TRBJ2-7; D may match TRBD1 or TRBD2 (5 bases each). CDR1 is SGHDN and CDR2 is FVKESK in the germline V gene. The CDR3 spans 14 residues. V lost 4 bases and J lost 7, with 17 bases in between. DNA of the CDR3: TGTGCCAGCAGCCCCCGGGACCTCTTCAGGGAGCAGTACTTC. Its translation is CASSPRDLFREQYF.

The chain couples TRBV6-1 to TRBJ1-1; D is unresolved. This CDR3 is built from 14 residues. The germline V gene has CDR1 MNHNS and CDR2 SASEGT. Trimming removed 5 bases from V and 0 bases from J, with 10 bases in between. The CDR3 nucleotides read TGTGCCAGCAGTTTAAGGGCATTGAACACTGAAGCTTTCTTT. Translated: CASSLRALNTEAFF.

Sample share makes this clone medium-sized. The chain carries TRBV4-1 and TRBJ2-7; maybe TRBD2 (6 bases). The CDR3 has 14 amino acids. V was clipped by 4 bases and J by 5 bases, with 15 bases between them. Germline-derived CDR1 and CDR2 are MGHRA and YSYEKL. In nucleotides, the CDR3 is TGCGCCAGCAGCCTCGGGGGACCTTTGGACGAGCAGTACTTC. It is translated as CASSLGGPLDEQYF.

This clone was observed a handful of times. V is TRBV5-4 and J is TRBJ1-3; TRBD1 might be the D (5 bases). The CDR3 runs to 15 residues. The germline CDR1 and CDR2 sequences are SGHNT and YYREEE (reference sequence). V gave up 2 bases and J gave up 2 bases, with 11 bases separating them. CDR3 in amino acids: CASSFLGGPGNTIYF. CDR3 in DNA: TGTGCCAGCAGCTTCCTCGGGGGTCCTGGAAACACCATATATTTT.

This sequence joins TRBV27 and TRBJ1-1; D uncertain. Germline CDR1 reads MNHEY; CDR2 reads SMNVEV (reference sequence). The CDR3 sequence is 17 residues long. V lost 0 bases to trimming and J lost 3 bases, with 17 bases between them. CDR3 coding DNA: TGTGCCAGCAGTTTATCCAGTCTTCGGAGGGCCGACACTGAAGCTTTCTTT. Its protein is CASSLSSLRRADTEAFF.

The V and J genes are TRBV6-5 and TRBJ1-1, with D tentatively TRBD1 (6 bases). Germline V gives CDR1 MNHEY, CDR2 SVGAGI. V lost 0 bases, J lost 6 bases, and 11 bases lay in between. CDR3 length: 14 amino acids. As DNA, the CDR3 is TGTGCCAGCAGTTACTCGGGGGGGGGCCCTGAAGCTTTCTTT. Translation gives CASSYSGGGPEAFF.

By sample fraction, this clone is medium-sized. The rearrangement links TRBV28 to TRBJ1-1, with TRBD1 identical over 9 bases. With V trimmed by 6 bases and J by 2 bases, 13 bases remained unmatched. CDR1 MDHEN and CDR2 SYDVKM come from the germline V gene. The CDR3 sequence is 17 residues long. The CDR3 spells CASSHAGAGQGNTEAFF. Written as DNA, the CDR3 is TGTGCCAGCAGCCATGCTGGGGCGGGACAGGGTAACACTGAAGCTTTCTTT.

This clone was seen a few times. J is TRBJ1-2 and V is TRBV27; TRBD1 matches at 10 bases. CDR1 is MNHEY, CDR2 SMNVEV, per germline (reference sequence). CDR3 size: 15 residues. The V and J ends lost 5 bases and 8 bases, in that order; junction bases with no gene match: 11. The CDR3 DNA follows: TGTGCCAGCAGTCCACGGACAGGGGGGGTTCAGGGCTACACCTTC. It encodes CASSPRTGGVQGYTF.

J is TRBJ2-5 and V is TRBV7-2, with TRBD2 matching over 11 bases. From germline, CDR1 is SGHTA and CDR2 FQGNSA. The V gene end was trimmed by 1 base and the J gene end by 5 bases; junction bases not matched to a gene: 6. This CDR3 spans 16 amino acids. The CDR3 DNA is TGTGCCAGCAGCTTAGGGTCACTAGCGGGGGAGGAGACCCAGTACTTC. Translating it yields CASSLGSLAGEETQYF.

J is TRBJ2-3 and V is TRBV2, with D tentatively TRBD1 (7 bases). Germline V gene data show CDR1 as SNHLY and CDR2 as FYNNEI. This CDR3 has 15 residues. V was pared by 6 bases and J by 6 bases, with 19 bases between. For the CDR3, the DNA is TGTGCCAGCAGCCTACAGGGGTCGGAGGGGGATACGCAGTATTTT. Translated, it gives CASSLQGSEGDTQYF.